This TCR beta chain was sequenced for a study of shared clonotypes between healthy human individuals. CD4+ cells were split into CD45RA+ naive and CD45RA-negative memory subsets. The table came from immunoSEQ multiplex PCR; TCRdb's copy has only in-frame clones and leaves some out. The sample holds about 1.5 million clones; about 98% are singletons and the top ten take about 0.4%. What was sequenced was naive CD4+ T cells sorted from blood. Documented subset: CD45RA+ positively selected. This clonotype originated in a man under 40 in good health.

In DNA form, the CDR3 reads TGTGCCAGCAGCCTGACTAGCCGCAATGAGCAGTTCTTC. Its protein product is CASSLTSRNEQFF. The V and J genes are TRBV5-6 and TRBJ2-1, with TRBD2 matching 7 bases. The CDR3 sequence is 13 residues long. CDR1 SGHDT and CDR2 YYEEEE come from the germline V gene. Losses at the gene ends were 4 bases for V and 6 bases for J; bases not matched to a gene: 4.